The 3 T cell receptor beta chains presented below share a single source sample, sequenced in a study of blood T cell repertoires in COVID-19. The method was immunoSEQ multiplex PCR; TCRdb's version includes in-frame clones alone and lacks a portion of them. The sample has tens of thousands of clones; approximately 79% are singletons. The material sequenced was peripheral blood. The origin of the receptors is a human donor in a cohort sampled during active COVID-19.

The J gene is TRBJ2-7, the V gene TRBV28, with a possible D match to TRBD1 (6 bases). Trimming removed 3 bases at V and 3 bases at J, with 6 bases between. This CDR3 region has 12 residues. Germline V gene data show CDR1 as MDHEN and CDR2 as SYDVKM. In DNA, the CDR3 is TGTGCCAGCAGTTTGACAGGCTACGAGCAGTACTTC. Residues: CASSLTGYEQYF.

The V gene is TRBV12-5, the J gene TRBJ2-3; 9 bases fit TRBD1. CDR3 size: 14 residues. CDR1 is LGHNT, CDR2 FRNRAP, per germline. The ends lost 3 bases at V and 5 bases at J; junction bases unmatched: 3. The CDR3 DNA follows: TGTGCTAGTGGTTTACAGGGGGCTTTAGATACGCAGTATTTT. Encoded protein: CASGLQGALDTQYF.

This rearrangement joins TRBV25-1 to TRBJ1-1; TRBD1 matches at 9 bases. This CDR3 region has 12 residues. V lost 5 bases and J lost 10; bases outside the gene matches: 5. Germline V gene lookup returns CDR1 MGHDK and CDR2 SYGVNS. CDR3 sequence (DNA): TGTGCCAGCAGTAACTACAGGGGGCTAGCTTTCTTT. Its translation: CASSNYRGLAFF.